Listed below are T cell receptor beta chains from one sample, sequenced in a study of Ad26.COV2.S vaccination and SARS-CoV-2 variants. Produced via immunoSEQ multiplex PCR; TCRdb's table is partial and in-frame only. This repertoire shows hundreds of thousands of clones, 90% to 95% found once; its top ten account for 3.5% to 4.5%. The sample here was peripheral blood, taken after recovery from COVID-19. These receptors came from a human donor who had recovered from COVID-19. Each CDR3 is given with its conserved first and last residue. The D gene is left open where the match is weak. Only part of the rows carry a size: once, few, many, or a class if the clone is expanded.

cdr3_aa cdr3_nt clone_size j_call v_call d_call
CASSLARGTGQETQYF TGCGCCAGCAGCTTGGCCCGGGGGACTGGACAAGAGACCCAGTACTTC - TRBJ2-5 TRBV5-1 -
CASSQQVTYEQYF TGTGCCAGCAGTCAACAGGTTACCTACGAGCAGTACTTC - TRBJ2-7 TRBV6-2/TRBV6-3 -
CASSFGGDRGNTEAFF TGTGCCAGCAGCTTTGGGGGAGACCGGGGGAACACTGAAGCTTTCTTT - TRBJ1-1 TRBV7-9 -
CASSQDRRGSEQYF TGCGCCAGCAGCCAAGATAGGAGGGGGAGCGAGCAGTACTTC - TRBJ2-7 TRBV4-1 -
CASRPDVGGRNTEAFF TGTGCCAGCAGGCCCGACGTAGGGGGACGGAACACTGAAGCTTTCTTT - TRBJ1-1 TRBV2 -
CASSPQQGRGYGYTF TGTGCCAGCAGCCCTCAACAGGGAAGAGGCTATGGCTACACCTTC once TRBJ1-2 TRBV5-6 -
CASSLEGTRNTEAFF TGTGCCAGCAGCTTGGAGGGGACTCGGAACACTGAAGCTTTCTTT - TRBJ1-1 TRBV5-4 -
CASSDPGPPDYYGYTF TGTGCCAGCAGCGACCCTGGGCCACCCGACTACTATGGCTACACCTTC - TRBJ1-2 TRBV9 -
CASSDGSPQETQYF TGCGCCAGCAGTGATGGGTCACCCCAAGAGACCCAGTACTTC once TRBJ2-5 TRBV10-2 -
CTSRLGTASNEKLFF TGCACCAGCAGGCTCGGGACAGCAAGTAATGAAAAACTGTTTTTT - TRBJ1-4 TRBV1 -
CASSVAQGQGENTEAFF TGTGCCAGCAGCGTAGCCCAGGGACAGGGAGAGAACACTGAAGCTTTCTTT - TRBJ1-1 TRBV9 TRBD1
CATSGGGRGNEKLFF TGTGCCACCAGCGGGGGAGGGAGGGGGAATGAAAAACTGTTTTTT - TRBJ1-4 TRBV15 -
CASNVRQGGITEAFF TGTGCCAGCAATGTACGACAGGGAGGGATCACTGAAGCTTTCTTT - TRBJ1-1 TRBV5-4 TRBD1
CSVGGGPNTEAFF TGCAGCGTTGGAGGAGGACCGAACACTGAAGCTTTCTTT - TRBJ1-1 TRBV29-1 -
CASSQENGFQANNSPLHF TGTGCCAGCAGCCAAGAAAACGGGTTCCAGGCGAATAATTCACCCCTCCACTTT few TRBJ1-6 TRBV4-2 -
CASSYSSASGNTIYF TGTGCCAGCAGTTACTCGAGCGCTTCTGGAAACACCATATATTTT - TRBJ1-3 TRBV6-5 -
CAITGWEDRAYEQYF TGTGCCATCACTGGCTGGGAGGACAGGGCCTACGAGCAGTACTTC - TRBJ2-7 TRBV10-3 TRBD1
CAISESEYNEQFF TGTGCCATCAGTGAGTCGGAGTACAATGAGCAGTTCTTC - TRBJ2-1 TRBV10-3 -
CASTPQGNEKLFF TGTGCCAGCACGCCGCAGGGGAATGAAAAACTGTTTTTT once TRBJ1-4 TRBV2 -
CASSYREQGGHNEQFF TGTGCCAGCAGTTACCGGGAACAGGGGGGTCACAATGAGCAGTTCTTC once TRBJ2-1 TRBV6-6 TRBD1
CASRPGKVLLVNTEAFF TGTGCCAGCCGGCCAGGGAAAGTTCTACTGGTGAACACTGAAGCTTTCTTT many TRBJ1-1 TRBV7-9 -
CASSRVNRDRDAFF TGCGCCAGCAGTAGGGTAAATCGGGACAGGGATGCTTTCTTT once TRBJ1-1 TRBV23-1 TRBD1
CASSLSGTGLTEAFF TGTGCCAGCAGTTTATCCGGGACAGGGCTGACTGAAGCTTTCTTT - TRBJ1-1 TRBV27 TRBD1
CASSVSRGGFNEQFF TGCGCCAGCAGTGTTTCTCGCGGGGGGTTCAATGAGCAGTTCTTC - TRBJ2-1 TRBV10-2 TRBD2
CASSPWGTGTYEQYF TGTGCCAGCAGCCCCTGGGGGACAGGCACCTACGAGCAGTACTTC - TRBJ2-7 TRBV5-4 TRBD1
CASSQEVVVNTGELFF TGCGCCAGCAGCCAAGAAGTCGTCGTAAACACCGGGGAGCTGTTTTTT - TRBJ2-2 TRBV4-3 -
CASSGTREQYF TGCGCCAGCAGCGGTACACGCGAGCAGTACTTC - TRBJ2-7 TRBV5-1 -
CASSLGLSPLHF TGTGCCAGCAGCTTGGGCCTTTCACCCCTCCACTTT - TRBJ1-6 TRBV5-5 -
CASSAAGARETQYF TGTGCCAGCAGCGCCGCCGGGGCTCGGGAAACCCAGTACTTC - TRBJ2-5 TRBV9 -
CASRNTEAFF TGTGCCAGCAGGAACACTGAAGCTTTCTTT - TRBJ1-1 TRBV11-2 -
CASSASGTAFPYNEQFF TGCGCCAGCAGCGCTTCCGGGACAGCTTTTCCCTACAATGAGCAGTTCTTC once TRBJ2-1 TRBV5-1 TRBD1
CASSVGGRVGTEAFF TGTGCCAGCAGCGTAGGAGGCAGGGTAGGCACTGAAGCTTTCTTT - TRBJ1-1 TRBV9 -
CASVSGLARYNEQFF TGCGCCAGCGTCTCGGGACTAGCGCGGTACAATGAGCAGTTCTTC once TRBJ2-1 TRBV5-1 TRBD2
CASSRRDRGNSNQPQHF TGCGCCAGCAGCCGTAGGGACAGGGGTAATAGCAATCAGCCCCAGCATTTT few TRBJ1-5 TRBV4-1 TRBD1
CATSDNAGAAGVGELFF TGTGCCACCAGTGACAACGCCGGGGCGGCGGGAGTCGGGGAGCTGTTTTTT - TRBJ2-2 TRBV24-1 TRBD2
CASSRTSTDTQYF TGTGCCAGCAGCAGAACTAGCACAGATACGCAGTATTTT - TRBJ2-3 TRBV7-6 -
CASSGRTSADEQFF TGCGCCAGCAGTGGAAGGACTAGCGCGGATGAGCAGTTCTTC once TRBJ2-1 TRBV10-2 TRBD2
CASSVEVLADKNIQYF TGTGCCAGCAGCGTGGAGGTTCTAGCGGACAAAAACATTCAGTACTTC - TRBJ2-4 TRBV9 TRBD2
CASSPGVHYGYTF TGTGCCAGCAGCCCAGGGGTTCACTATGGCTACACCTTC - TRBJ1-2 TRBV7-2 -
CASSLAQGGALGNTIYF TGTGCCAGCAGCTTAGCCCAAGGGGGTGCCCTTGGAAACACCATATATTTT - TRBJ1-3 TRBV7-2 -
CASSLAGDGYTF TGTGCCAGCAGCTTGGCCGGGGATGGCTACACCTTC - TRBJ1-2 TRBV5-8 -
CASSRDRLMNTEAFF TGTGCCAGCAGCCGGGACAGACTAATGAACACTGAAGCTTTCTTT - TRBJ1-1 TRBV6-2/TRBV6-3 TRBD1
CASSSGQGGNQPQHF TGTGCCAGTAGTTCGGGACAGGGTGGCAATCAGCCCCAGCATTTT - TRBJ1-5 TRBV19 TRBD1
CASSPVGNPTSGNTIYF TGTGCCAGCTCACCAGTTGGCAACCCCACCTCTGGAAACACCATATATTTT - TRBJ1-3 TRBV18 -
CASSQDPGLIYGYTF TGTGCCAGCAGCCAAGATCCAGGGCTGATCTATGGCTACACCTTC - TRBJ1-2 TRBV3-1/TRBV3-2 -